The clone carrying this TCR beta chain was found many times. TCRdb independently ran MiXCR on the reads; one entry per CDR3 protein. The table includes 500,000 or so distinct CDR3 sequences, approximately 16% detected once. These data come from a study of T cell repertoires in cytomegalovirus infection. Deletions cut 5 bases from V and 4 bases from J, with 20 bases between. Germline CDR1 reads SEHNR; CDR2 reads FQNEAQ (reference sequence). The CDR3 is made up of 16 amino acids. V gene TRBV7-9 combines with J gene TRBJ1-2, with D possibly matching TRBD1 (5 bases). The sample was CD8+ T cells from PBMCs. This TCR was sampled from a human donor in good health (CMV status not recorded). Some clones in this sample may be carry-over from other donors' samples. This CDR3 reads CASSRPQGKSSYGYTF. CDR3 coding DNA: TGTGCCAGCAGCCGGCCGCAGGGAAAGTCCAGCTATGGCTACACCTTC.